Below, 24 T cell receptor beta chains from the same sample are listed, as sequenced in a study of cytomegalovirus exposure and HLA in healthy donors. The PCR ran on 60 Vbeta and 13 Jbeta primers. This table comes from immunoSEQ multiplex PCR, and its TCRdb copy is limited to in-frame clones, with some not included. The table has 120,000 to 150,000 clones, around 80% seen once; the top ten hold around 7%. Source material: PBMCs. Receptors were obtained from a middle-aged man in good health and CMV-seropositive.

Only a few counts were recorded for this clone. The chain carries TRBV4-3 and TRBJ1-3, with 8 bases that match TRBD1. This CDR3 is built from 15 residues. The germline gives CDR1 LGHNA, CDR2 YSLEER. V gave up 4 bases and J gave up 3 bases; unmatched junction bases: 5. The CDR3 protein is CASSLGQGSGNTIYF. CDR3 sequence (DNA): TGCGCCAGCAGCCTCGGACAGGGAAGTGGAAACACCATATATTTT.

In this sample, this clone turned up once. The chain links TRBV2 to TRBJ1-5; TRBD1 matches 7 bases. Germline loops: CDR1 SNHLY, CDR2 FYNNEI. The CDR3 is 14 amino acids. The V gene end was trimmed by 5 bases and the J gene end by 2 bases; junction bases not matched to a gene: 3. The CDR3 spells CASSSDRGNQPQHF. The CDR3 bases are TGTGCCAGCAGTTCCGACAGGGGCAATCAGCCCCAGCATTTT.

This clone was seen a handful of times. V gene TRBV7-2 combines with J gene TRBJ2-7, with TRBD1 matching 7 bases. Per germline, CDR1 SGHTA and CDR2 FQGNSA. CDR3 size: 15 residues. V lost 7 bases to trimming and J lost 4 bases; unmatched junction nucleotides: 13. The CDR3 reads CASTQQTGTAYEQYF. CDR3 coding DNA: TGTGCCAGCACCCAACAAACCGGGACAGCGTACGAGCAGTACTTC.

The chain links TRBV5-4 to TRBJ2-5; 9 nucleotides align to TRBD1. The CDR3 covers 16 residues. Trimming cost V 4 bases and J 4 bases; bases outside gene matches: 11. The germline CDR1 and CDR2 sequences are SGHNT and YYREEE (reference sequence). For the CDR3, the DNA is TGTGCCAGCAGCCCCGGACAGGGGCGACCCCCAGAGACCCAGTACTTC. Protein sequence: CASSPGQGRPPETQYF. Using reference TRBV5-4 and TRBJ2-5 for the parts outside the CDR3, the full variable domain is ETGVTQSPTHLIKTRGQQVTLRCSSQSGHNTVSWYQQALGQGPQFIFQYYREEENGRGNFPPRFSGLQFPNYSSELNVNALELDDSALYLCASSPGQGRPPETQYFGPGTRLLVL.

The chain is built from TRBV27 and TRBJ2-2, with D tentatively TRBD1 (5 bases). This CDR3 is built from 15 residues. Germline V gene sequence: CDR1 MNHEY, CDR2 SMNVEV (reference sequence). Trimming took 4 bases from V and 3 from J, leaving 12 bases between them. The CDR3, as DNA: TGTGCCAGCAGTTACCCAGGGTCCGACACCGGGGAGCTGTTTTTT. The encoded protein is CASSYPGSDTGELFF.

This clone was detected once. This rearrangement joins TRBV7-8 to TRBJ2-5, with D uncertain. This CDR3 has 15 amino acids. The V end was cut by 1 base, the J end by 5 bases, with 14 bases between. CDR1 is SGHVS, CDR2 FQNEAQ, per germline. CDR3 amino acids: CASSLGSVTDETQYF. Here the CDR3 DNA reads TGTGCCAGCAGCTTAGGTTCGGTAACCGATGAGACCCAGTACTTC.

This chain links TRBV6-4 with TRBJ1-5; D remains ambiguous. The CDR3 runs 17 residues. Deletions cut 6 bases from V and 4 bases from J, with 22 bases between. Per germline, CDR1 MRHNA and CDR2 SNTAGT. CDR3 coding DNA: TGTGCCAGCAGCCCCATTCTAAGTTCTGGAGGAAATCAGCCCCAGCATTTT. Amino acid sequence: CASSPILSSGGNQPQHF.

CDR3 protein: CASSEAGLYGYTF. The CDR3 bases are TGTGCCAGCAGTGAAGCGGGGCTCTATGGCTACACCTTC. The J gene is TRBJ1-2, the V gene TRBV6-4; TRBD1 might be the D (5 bases). The CDR3 length is 13 residues. The germline V gene encodes CDR1 MRHNA and CDR2 SNTAGT. V was cut by 3 bases and J by 4 bases, with 9 bases left in between.

The gene calls are TRBV6-6 and TRBJ1-1; D unclear. V lost 4 bases to trimming and J lost 0 bases, with 6 bases between them. This CDR3 region has 13 residues. The germline V gene encodes CDR1 MNHNY and CDR2 SVGAGI (reference sequence). CDR3 amino acids: CASSLQMNTEAFF. The CDR3, as DNA: TGTGCCAGCAGTTTACAAATGAACACTGAAGCTTTCTTT.

Comments on this clone: In the same sample, other DNA sequences code for this CDR3. This sequence joins TRBV29-1 and TRBJ1-2; 10 positions match TRBD1. There are 12 residues in the CDR3. Losses at the gene ends were 6 bases for V and 5 bases for J; bases not matched to a gene: 3. Germline assignment: CDR1 SQVTM and CDR2 ANQGSEA. CDR3 loop: CSVEDRGYGYTF. The CDR3 bases are TGCAGCGTGGAGGACAGGGGGTATGGCTACACCTTC.

The chain has TRBV9 and TRBJ2-2, with 9 bases aligning to TRBD2. V was clipped by 5 bases and J by 3 bases; unmatched bases: 2. Germline V gene lookup returns CDR1 SGDLS and CDR2 YYNGEE. The CDR3 is made up of 14 amino acids. CDR3 amino acids: CASRGLADTGELFF. CDR3 nucleotides: TGTGCCAGCAGGGGACTAGCAGACACCGGGGAGCTGTTTTTT.

The chain uses TRBV30 and TRBJ2-7; maybe TRBD1 (6 bases). With 2 bases removed from V and 3 bases from J, the gap between germline ends came to 11 bases. Per the germline V gene, CDR1 is GTSNPN and CDR2 is SVGIG (reference sequence). CDR3 size: 13 residues. The CDR3 DNA is TGTGCCTGGAGTTTTGGACAGATCTACGAGCAGTACTTC. Encoded protein: CAWSFGQIYEQYF.

This clone was picked up a small number of times. The chain joins TRBV2 to TRBJ2-1, with 7 bases identical to TRBD1. Trimming removed 6 bases from V and 0 bases from J; junction bases left unmatched: 11. Looked up from germline, CDR1 is SNHLY and CDR2 is FYNNEI. This CDR3 contains 17 residues. For the CDR3, the DNA is TGTGCCAGCAGCGGATTCATAGGACAGGACTCCTACAATGAGCAGTTCTTC. Translated: CASSGFIGQDSYNEQFF.

This clone was picked up a small number of times. The chain joins TRBV2 to TRBJ2-7; 7 nucleotides agree with TRBD1. Germline trimming cut 3 bases from V and 2 bases from J; bases unmatched to any gene: 7. CDR3 length: 15 residues. Per the germline V gene, CDR1 is SNHLY and CDR2 is FYNNEI. The CDR3 region has the DNA TGTGCCAGCAGTGATTGGGGCAGGGGGACCTACGAGCAGTACTTC. It codes for CASSDWGRGTYEQYF.

The gene calls are TRBV4-1 and TRBJ2-3, with 12 nucleotides matching TRBD2. In germline, CDR1 is MGHRA, CDR2 YSYEKL. This CDR3 has 16 residues. Unmatched junction bases numbered 7, after V lost 3 bases and J lost 6 bases. In DNA form, the CDR3 reads TGCGCCAGCAGCCAGATCGGACTAGCGGGGTCGGATACGCAGTATTTT. Its translation: CASSQIGLAGSDTQYF.

The chain carries TRBV7-2 and TRBJ2-6; 9 nucleotides line up with TRBD1. Trimming cost V 5 bases and J 1 base; bases outside gene matches: 6. The CDR3 is 17 amino acids. Germline values: CDR1 SGHTA, CDR2 FQGNSA. CDR3 DNA sequence: TGTGCCAGCAGCCCCCGGGACAGGGTGTCTGGGGCCAACGTCCTGACTTTC. It codes for CASSPRDRVSGANVLTF.

This clone has just a few counts. The CDR3 spells CASSPTQTGAGEAEQFF. The CDR3 region has the DNA TGCGCCAGCAGCCCCACCCAGACAGGGGCTGGAGAGGCGGAGCAGTTCTTC. The V and J genes are TRBV4-1 and TRBJ2-1, with 8 bases lining up with TRBD1. The V and J ends lost 4 bases and 10 bases, in that order; junction bases with no gene match: 18. Germline V lookup: CDR1 MGHRA, CDR2 YSYEKL. This CDR3 contains 17 residues.

The chain carries TRBV28 and TRBJ1-2, with D possibly being TRBD1 (6 bases). Trimming removed 2 bases at V and 4 bases at J, with 14 bases between. The CDR3 has 15 amino acids. The germline V gene encodes CDR1 MDHEN and CDR2 SYDVKM. The CDR3 here is CASSLVGAGGYGYTF. The CDR3 coding sequence is TGTGCCAGCAGTTTAGTGGGGGCGGGAGGCTATGGCTACACCTTC.

The V and J genes are TRBV2 and TRBJ1-6, with D possibly TRBD1 on 5 matching bases. Germline values: CDR1 SNHLY, CDR2 FYNNEI. Between the trimmed V and J ends, which lost 3 bases and 9 bases, there was a span of 6 bases. CDR3 length: 12 residues. Here the CDR3 reads CASSDRASPLHF. The CDR3 DNA reads TGTGCCAGCAGTGACAGGGCTTCACCCCTCCACTTT.

The chain uses TRBV6-6 and TRBJ1-1; the match to TRBD1 covers 7 bases. The CDR3 is 15 residues long. Losses at the gene ends were 5 bases for V and 2 bases for J; bases not matched to a gene: 8. Germline assignment: CDR1 MNHNY and CDR2 SVGAGI (reference sequence). DNA for the CDR3: TGTGCCAGCAGTCGGACAGGAACCCTTAACACTGAAGCTTTCTTT. Its translation: CASSRTGTLNTEAFF.

This clone was observed a single time. DNA of the CDR3: TGTGCCAGCAGCCTCCGACCAACTAGCGGGATGTACAATGAGCAGTTCTTC. This codes for CASSLRPTSGMYNEQFF. This sequence joins TRBV7-2 and TRBJ2-1; 10 nucleotides line up with TRBD2. The CDR3 length is 17 residues. Germline lookup yields CDR1 SGHTA and CDR2 FQGNSA. V dropped 5 bases and J dropped 4; count of bases not matched to a gene: 11.

The chain has TRBV6-1 and TRBJ1-2; TRBD1 matches at 7 bases. V was clipped by 5 bases and J by 5 bases; unmatched bases: 11. The germline CDR1 and CDR2 sequences are MNHNS and SASEGT. The length of the CDR3 is 15 residues. CDR3 sequence: CASSLDRVEVYGYTF. CDR3 sequence (DNA): TGTGCCAGCAGTTTAGACAGGGTGGAGGTTTATGGCTACACCTTC.

The chain uses TRBV5-6 and TRBJ1-4, with D perhaps matching TRBD1 (6 bases). This CDR3 comprises 14 residues. The germline gives CDR1 SGHDT, CDR2 YYEEEE. With 3 bases removed from V and 3 bases from J, the gap between germline ends came to 9 bases. The CDR3 loop reads CASSSGHPNEKLFF. The CDR3 DNA reads as TGTGCCAGCAGCTCGGGACACCCTAATGAAAAACTGTTTTTT.

In this sample, this clone turned up once. The V gene is TRBV7-2, the J gene TRBJ2-7; TRBD2 might be the D (6 bases). The CDR3 length is 16 residues. V dropped 0 bases and J dropped 0 bases, with 12 bases sitting between them. CDR1 and CDR2 from the germline V gene are SGHTA and FQGNSA. The CDR3, as DNA: TGTGCCAGCAGCTTAGCCGGGACTGCTAGCTCCTACGAGCAGTACTTC. The encoded protein is CASSLAGTASSYEQYF.